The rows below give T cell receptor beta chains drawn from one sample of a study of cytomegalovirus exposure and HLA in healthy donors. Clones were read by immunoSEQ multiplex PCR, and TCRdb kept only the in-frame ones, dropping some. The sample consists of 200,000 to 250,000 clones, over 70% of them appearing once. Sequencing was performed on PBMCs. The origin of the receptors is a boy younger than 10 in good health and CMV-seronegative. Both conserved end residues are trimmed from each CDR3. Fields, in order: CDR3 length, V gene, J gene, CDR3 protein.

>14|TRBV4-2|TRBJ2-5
ASSQDNPSGTETQY
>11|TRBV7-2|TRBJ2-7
ACKSRLDYEQY
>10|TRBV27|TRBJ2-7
ASSFQGDEQY
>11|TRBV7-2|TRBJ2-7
ASSVRDSYEQY
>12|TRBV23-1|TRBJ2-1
ASSHPGTNNEQF
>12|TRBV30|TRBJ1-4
AWTSGTTNEKLF
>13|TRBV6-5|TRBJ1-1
ASSRDRGGESEAF
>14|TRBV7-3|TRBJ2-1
ASSLRAGTGYNEQF
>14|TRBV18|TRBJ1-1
ASSPKVQGWATEAF
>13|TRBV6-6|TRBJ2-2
ASSSKTGRAGELF
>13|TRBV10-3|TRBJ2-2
AISPSGPNTGELF
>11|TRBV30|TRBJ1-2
AWSNQGARGYT
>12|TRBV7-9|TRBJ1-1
ASSSLRSWPEAF
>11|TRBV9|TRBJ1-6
ASSGQGEEALH
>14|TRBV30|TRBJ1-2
AWGGVGVGQNYGYT
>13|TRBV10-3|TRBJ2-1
AISESGGPYNEQF
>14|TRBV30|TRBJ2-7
AWSDDRTWITYEQY
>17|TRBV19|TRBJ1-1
ASSADTGGGSRMNTEAF
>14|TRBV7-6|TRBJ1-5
ASSLGSDREVQPQH
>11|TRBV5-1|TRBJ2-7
ASSLTPTYEQY
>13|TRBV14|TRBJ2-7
ASSHFRDTLYEQY
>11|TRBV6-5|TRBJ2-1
ASNSPSYNEQF
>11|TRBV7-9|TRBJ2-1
ASSLKVSNEQF
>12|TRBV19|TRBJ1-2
ASSIAPGEYGYT
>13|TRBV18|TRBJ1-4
ASSPQRQGNEKLF
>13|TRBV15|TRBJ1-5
ATSRDQGEAQPQH
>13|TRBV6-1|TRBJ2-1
ASSEVQYPYNEQF
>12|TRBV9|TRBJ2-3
ASSVARQADTQY
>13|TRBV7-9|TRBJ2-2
ASSEGAVNTGELF
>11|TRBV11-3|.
ASSLGGRSEQY
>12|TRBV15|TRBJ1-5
ATSRARVDQPQH
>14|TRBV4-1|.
ASSHTSAGQTYEQY
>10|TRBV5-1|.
ASSFSGAEQY
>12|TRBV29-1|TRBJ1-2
SVLNSQGRNGYT
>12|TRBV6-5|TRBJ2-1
ASSYSLGTNEQF
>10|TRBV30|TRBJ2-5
AWASGAETQY
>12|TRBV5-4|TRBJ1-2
ASSEDSSNYGYT
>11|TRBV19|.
ASSIGLVNEQF
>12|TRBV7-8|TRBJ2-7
ASSPTSGTYEQY
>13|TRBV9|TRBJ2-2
ASSGIAGFTGELF